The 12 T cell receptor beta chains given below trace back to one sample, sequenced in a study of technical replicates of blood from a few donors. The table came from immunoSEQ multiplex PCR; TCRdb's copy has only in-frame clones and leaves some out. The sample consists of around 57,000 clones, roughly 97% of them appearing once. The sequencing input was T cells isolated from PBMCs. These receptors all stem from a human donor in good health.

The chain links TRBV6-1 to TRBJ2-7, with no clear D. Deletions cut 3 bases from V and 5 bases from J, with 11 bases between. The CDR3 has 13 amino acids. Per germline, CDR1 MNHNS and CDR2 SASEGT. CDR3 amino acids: CASSDLAGDEQYF. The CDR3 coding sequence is TGTGCCAGCAGTGATCTGGCCGGAGACGAGCAGTACTTC.

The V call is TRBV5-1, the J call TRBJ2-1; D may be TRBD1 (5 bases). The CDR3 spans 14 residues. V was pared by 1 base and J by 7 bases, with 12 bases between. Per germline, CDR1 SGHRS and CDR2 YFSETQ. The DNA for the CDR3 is TGCGCCAGCAGCTTGCAGGGCTTCCAGAATGAGCAGTTCTTC. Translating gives CASSLQGFQNEQFF.

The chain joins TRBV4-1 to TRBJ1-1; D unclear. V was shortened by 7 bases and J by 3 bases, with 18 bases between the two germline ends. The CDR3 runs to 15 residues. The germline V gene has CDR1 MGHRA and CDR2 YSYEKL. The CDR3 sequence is CASTKREGADTEAFF. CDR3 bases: TGCGCCAGCACCAAACGGGAGGGCGCCGACACTGAAGCTTTCTTT.

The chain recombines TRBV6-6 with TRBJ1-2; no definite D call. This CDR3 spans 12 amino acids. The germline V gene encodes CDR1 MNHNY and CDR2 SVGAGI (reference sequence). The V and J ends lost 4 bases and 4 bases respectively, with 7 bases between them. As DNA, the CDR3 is TGTGCCAGCAGTTCAGACATCTATGGCTACACCTTC. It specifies CASSSDIYGYTF.

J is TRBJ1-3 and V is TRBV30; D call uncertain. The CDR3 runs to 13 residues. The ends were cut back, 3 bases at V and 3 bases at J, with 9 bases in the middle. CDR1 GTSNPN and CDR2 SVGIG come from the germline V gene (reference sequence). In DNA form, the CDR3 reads TGTGCCTGGAGGAGCAATGGTGGAAACACCATATATTTT. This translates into CAWRSNGGNTIYF.

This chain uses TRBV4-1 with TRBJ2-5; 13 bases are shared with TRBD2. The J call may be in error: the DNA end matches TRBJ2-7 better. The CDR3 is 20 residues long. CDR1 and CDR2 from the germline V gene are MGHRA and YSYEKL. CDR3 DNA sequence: TGCGCCAGCAGTACCCGCCCGTTAAGGACTAGCGGGGGCGATTCCTACGAGCAGTACTTC. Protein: CASSTRPLRTSGGDSYEQYF.

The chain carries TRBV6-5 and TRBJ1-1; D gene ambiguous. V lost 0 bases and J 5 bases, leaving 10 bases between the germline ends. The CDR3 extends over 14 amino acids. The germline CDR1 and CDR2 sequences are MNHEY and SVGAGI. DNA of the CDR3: TGTGCCAGCAGTTACTCCGGGGTTTCTACTGAAGCTTTCTTT. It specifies CASSYSGVSTEAFF.

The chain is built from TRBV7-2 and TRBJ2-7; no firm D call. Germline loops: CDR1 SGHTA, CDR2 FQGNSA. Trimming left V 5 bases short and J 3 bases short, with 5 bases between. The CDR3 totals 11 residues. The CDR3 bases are TGTGCCAGCAGCCTATACTACGAGCAGTACTTC. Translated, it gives CASSLYYEQYF. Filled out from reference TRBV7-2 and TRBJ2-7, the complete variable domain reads GAGVSQSPSNKVTEKGKDVELRCDPISGHTALYWYRQSLGQGLEFLIYFQGNSAPDKSGLPSDRFSAERTGGSVSTLTIQRTQQEDSAVYLCASSLYYEQYFGPGTRLTVT.

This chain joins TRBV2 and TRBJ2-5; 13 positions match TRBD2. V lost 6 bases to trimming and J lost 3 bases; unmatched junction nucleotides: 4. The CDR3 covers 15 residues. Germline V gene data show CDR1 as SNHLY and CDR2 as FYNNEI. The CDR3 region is CASSLGTSGKETQYF. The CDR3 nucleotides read TGTGCCAGCAGCTTAGGGACTAGCGGGAAAGAGACCCAGTACTTC.

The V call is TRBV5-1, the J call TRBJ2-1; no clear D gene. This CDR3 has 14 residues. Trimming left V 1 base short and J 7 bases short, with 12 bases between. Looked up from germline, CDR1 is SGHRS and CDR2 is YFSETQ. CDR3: CASSLYGAPNEQFF. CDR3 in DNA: TGCGCCAGCAGCTTGTACGGTGCCCCTAATGAGCAGTTCTTC.

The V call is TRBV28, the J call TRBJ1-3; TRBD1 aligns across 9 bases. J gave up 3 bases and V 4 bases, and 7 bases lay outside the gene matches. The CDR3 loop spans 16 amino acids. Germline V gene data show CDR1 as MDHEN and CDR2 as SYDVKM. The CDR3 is CASSSPTGGSGNTIYF. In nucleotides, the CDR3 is TGTGCCAGCAGTTCCCCCACAGGGGGCAGTGGAAACACCATATATTTT. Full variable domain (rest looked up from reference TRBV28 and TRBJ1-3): DVKVTQSSRYLVKRTGEKVFLECVQDMDHENMFWYRQDPGLGLRLIYFSYDVKMKEKGDIPEGYSVSREKKERFSLILESASTNQTSMYLCASSSPTGGSGNTIYFGEGSWLTVV.

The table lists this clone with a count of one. The chain's CDR3 is CAWTAGTGGVGYTF. DNA of the CDR3: TGTGCCTGGACGGCCGGGACAGGGGGCGTTGGCTACACCTTC. The rearrangement uses TRBV30 and TRBJ1-2; 12 nucleotides line up with TRBD1. CDR1 and CDR2 from the germline V gene are GTSNPN and SVGIG (reference sequence). The V and J ends lost 4 bases and 7 bases, in that order; junction bases with no gene match: 7. The CDR3 contains 14 residues.